This TCR gamma chain was captured in a study of Vδ1+ human thymocytes. Study results and limitations: Bulk data may be misread because of unexpected Vdelta2 sequences. Highly polyclonal TRG and TRD repertoires with Gaussian CDR3 length distributions appeared in thymus.

This clone occurred a few times. Its matching antigen is unknown. The CDR3 totals 15 residues. CDR1 and CDR2 (germline): VINAFY, YDVSNSKD. With 0 bases clipped from V and 3 bases from J, the junction kept 4 bases outside the gene matches. Sequences come from RNA converted to cDNA by reverse transcription. CDR3 amplicons came from multiplex PCR with pooled V-gene forward and constant-region reverse primers. TCRdb reprocessed the multiplex PCR reads using CATT. The sample includes 20,000 to 25,000 gamma-chain clones, roughly 13% of them seen just once. The rearrangement links TRGV5 to TRGJP1. The source is a child younger than two who had congenital heart surgery. The specimen sequenced was Vdelta1+ gamma-delta thymocytes from the thymus. Subset given: FACS-sorted CD3+ TCRalphabeta- TCRVdelta1+ TCRVdelta2- thymocytes. In DNA form, the CDR3 reads TGTGCCACCTGGGACAGGCATGCCACTGGTTGGTTCAAGATATTT. Its protein is CATWDRHATGWFKIF.